Presented here are 19 T cell receptor beta chains from one specimen sequenced in a study of post-analysis software for immune sequencing data. The TCR beta cDNA libraries contained unique molecular identifiers. TCRdb reanalysed the PCR reads using MiXCR and keeps one entry per CDR3 protein. The table lists roughly 600,000 distinct CDR3 sequences, roughly 45% of them singletons. Study-wide results and limits: Comparison of patients with controls showed five TRBV segments more frequent in patients, TRBV5-6, TRBV5-1 and TRBV20-1 among them.

Antigen specificity for these receptors is unknown. The sequencing input was blood. The receptors shown here come from a girl aged 5-17 years with multiple sclerosis.

In this sample, this clonotype turned up a few times. V is TRBV20-1 and J is TRBJ2-1; possible D gene TRBD1, 5 bases. The CDR3 runs 16 residues. Trimming took off 2 bases at V and 0 bases at J, with 14 bases between the two ends. Germline values: CDR1 DFQATT, CDR2 SNEGSKA (reference sequence). CDR3: CSARLGHLSSYNEQFF. CDR3 nucleotides: TGCAGTGCTAGACTAGGACACCTGAGCTCCTACAATGAGCAGTTCTTC.

This clonotype was detected ten times or more. Written as DNA, the CDR3 is TGCAGCGCCCTGACAGGGGAATATGGCTACACCTTC. Translating it yields CSALTGEYGYTF. V usage is TRBV29-1 and J usage is TRBJ1-2, with 8 bases lining up with TRBD1. CDR3 length equals 12 residues. The J segment lost 5 bases and the V segment lost 7 bases, leaving 6 bases of the junction unmatched. Germline CDR1 SQVTM, CDR2 ANQGSEA.

This chain uses TRBV12-3 or TRBV12-4 with TRBJ1-4; D not certain. Trimming cost V 6 bases and J 3 bases, with 14 bases left between them. CDR3 length: 15 residues. CDR3 amino acids: CASSPGRSPNEKLFF. The CDR3 nucleotides read TGTGCCAGCAGCCCCGGGAGGAGCCCTAATGAAAAACTGTTTTTT.

V gene TRBV29-1 combines with J gene TRBJ2-3; 13 nucleotides align to TRBD2. The junction had 1 base not matched to a gene; V was cut back by 1 base and J by 0 bases. CDR1 and CDR2 (germline): SQVTM, ANQGSEA. The CDR3 contains 16 residues. The CDR3 here is CSVEGTSGGSTDTQYF. The CDR3 coding sequence is TGCAGCGTTGAAGGGACTAGCGGGGGTAGCACAGATACGCAGTATTTT.

This clonotype appeared many times. J is TRBJ2-7 and V is TRBV7-9; 9 positions match TRBD1. Germline CDR1 and CDR2: SEHNR and FQNEAQ (reference sequence). This CDR3 is built from 16 residues. Trimming at V came to 2 bases and at J to 3 bases, leaving 8 bases not matched to a gene. CDR3 bases: TGTGCCAGCAGCTTAAACTCATGGGACAGGGACTACGAGCAGTACTTC. It yields the protein CASSLNSWDRDYEQYF.

In its sample, this clonotype was seen a few times. V is TRBV10-3 and J is TRBJ2-3; 7 bases are shared with TRBD1. The CDR3 consists of 14 residues. V lost 5 bases and J lost 4; bases outside the gene matches: 6. The germline gives CDR1 ENHRY, CDR2 SYGVKD. The DNA for the CDR3 is TGTGCCATCAGTACAGACAGGGCGCCAGATACGCAGTATTTT. Protein: CAISTDRAPDTQYF.

This chain links TRBV27 with TRBJ2-5; TRBD2 aligns across 15 bases. Trimming cost V 2 bases and J 8 bases; bases outside gene matches: 6. CDR3 length equals 16 residues. Per the germline V gene, CDR1 is MNHEY and CDR2 is SMNVEV (reference sequence). CDR3 sequence reads: CASSLGTSGGPRTQYF. CDR3 coding DNA: TGTGCCAGCAGTTTAGGGACTAGCGGGGGGCCTCGAACCCAGTACTTC.

This clonotype came up a few times. The J gene is TRBJ2-1, the V gene TRBV6-4; no clear D gene. Germline-derived CDR1 and CDR2 are MRHNA and SNTAGT. Trimming pared 5 bases from V and 8 bases from J, leaving 13 bases between. This CDR3 comprises 13 residues. The CDR3 sequence is CASSSDERDEQFF. Here the CDR3 DNA reads TGTGCCAGCAGTTCAGACGAGCGCGATGAGCAGTTCTTC.

This clonotype has a handful of counts. The rearrangement joins TRBV12-3 or TRBV12-4 to TRBJ1-5; 7 nucleotides line up with TRBD1. The CDR3 extends over 16 amino acids. Trimming at V came to 4 bases and at J to 1 base, leaving 7 bases not matched to a gene. CDR3 coding DNA: TGTGCCAGCAGTTCAGGGGGAAGTTTGAGCAATCAGCCCCAGCATTTT. This gives the protein CASSSGGSLSNQPQHF.

This clonotype has a handful of counts. The chain joins TRBV5-1 to TRBJ2-1; tentatively, D is TRBD2 (5 bases). This CDR3 has 13 residues. CDR1 and CDR2 (germline): SGHRS, YFSETQ. V was clipped by 6 bases and J by 0 bases, with 7 bases between them. In nucleotides, the CDR3 is TGCGCCAGCACCGGGAACTCCTACAATGAGCAGTTCTTC. Amino acid sequence: CASTGNSYNEQFF.

The gene calls are TRBV5-1 and TRBJ2-5; possibly TRBD1 or TRBD2 for D (5 bases each). The germline V gene encodes CDR1 SGHRS and CDR2 YFSETQ. This CDR3 region has 15 residues. Trimming shortened V by 2 bases and J by 11 bases, and 22 bases separated the two germline ends. In nucleotides, the CDR3 is TGCGCCAGCAGCTTCGAAGGGGCCGTGAGGGGAGAGCAGTACTTC. Amino acid sequence: CASSFEGAVRGEQYF.

The chain employs TRBV10-3 and TRBJ1-2; the D is unclear. Trimming removed 3 bases at V and 3 bases at J, with 8 bases between. This CDR3 is built from 13 residues. Germline-derived CDR1 and CDR2 are ENHRY and SYGVKD. The CDR3, as DNA: TGTGCCATCAGTGATACCTCTGACTATGGCTACACCTTC. Encoded protein: CAISDTSDYGYTF.

This clonotype was seen once. The gene calls are TRBV3-1 and TRBJ1-1; TRBD1 aligns across 9 bases. There are 12 residues in the CDR3. The germline gives CDR1 LGHDT, CDR2 YNNKEL (reference sequence). V lost 4 bases, J lost 11 bases, and 5 bases stayed unmatched. The CDR3 is CASSRDRVRAFF. The CDR3 DNA sequence: TGTGCCAGCAGCCGGGACAGGGTCAGGGCTTTCTTT.

There are a few counts of this clonotype. CDR3 loop: CASSRSTGVTNEQFF. As DNA, the CDR3 is TGTGCCAGCAGTCGCTCGACAGGGGTAACAAATGAGCAGTTCTTC. V is TRBV27 and J is TRBJ2-1, with 8 bases aligning to TRBD1. V was pared by 5 bases and J by 7 bases, with 10 bases of the junction left unmatched. Germline CDR1 reads MNHEY; CDR2 reads SMNVEV (reference sequence). The CDR3 runs 15 residues.

The chain joins TRBV4-1 to TRBJ2-7, with 10 bases identical to TRBD2. CDR3 length: 15 amino acids. The germline CDR1 and CDR2 sequences are MGHRA and YSYEKL. V shed 2 bases and J 6 bases; nucleotides not matched to a gene: 7. As DNA, the CDR3 is TGCGCCAGCAGCCAACAGGGAGCGGGAGGGCTCGAGCAGTACGTC. Its protein is CASSQQGAGGLEQYV.

V and J are TRBV29-1 and TRBJ1-2, with 9 bases lining up with TRBD1. V lost 5 bases and J lost 2; bases outside the gene matches: 6. Germline V CDR1 and CDR2: SQVTM, ANQGSEA. CDR3 length equals 14 residues. CDR3 in DNA: TGCAGCGTTACTCGACAGGGGGGGAACTATGGCTACACCTTC. Translation gives CSVTRQGGNYGYTF.

This clonotype was seen a few times. The chain couples TRBV12-3 or TRBV12-4 to TRBJ2-7, with 7 bases matching TRBD2. The ends lost 6 bases at V and 2 bases at J; junction bases unmatched: 10. The CDR3 loop spans 15 amino acids. The CDR3 loop reads CASSPGGGAAYEQYF. Here the CDR3 DNA reads TGTGCCAGCAGCCCGGGGGGAGGGGCGGCCTACGAGCAGTACTTC.

This clonotype occurred a few times. V usage is TRBV29-1 and J usage is TRBJ1-2; a possible D gene is TRBD1 (6 bases). V lost 4 bases to trimming and J lost 7 bases, with 10 bases between them. The germline V gene encodes CDR1 SQVTM and CDR2 ANQGSEA. The CDR3 is made up of 11 amino acids. In DNA, the CDR3 is TGCAGCGTTGCAGGGGATGCTGGCTACACCTTC. Protein: CSVAGDAGYTF.

The chain employs TRBV5-1 and TRBJ2-1; D is uncertain. The length of the CDR3 is 15 residues. The V and J ends lost 2 bases and 0 bases respectively, with 9 bases between them. CDR1 SGHRS and CDR2 YFSETQ come from the germline V gene. The CDR3: CASSFRQSSYNEQFF. The CDR3, as DNA: TGCGCCAGCAGCTTCCGACAAAGCTCCTACAATGAGCAGTTCTTC.